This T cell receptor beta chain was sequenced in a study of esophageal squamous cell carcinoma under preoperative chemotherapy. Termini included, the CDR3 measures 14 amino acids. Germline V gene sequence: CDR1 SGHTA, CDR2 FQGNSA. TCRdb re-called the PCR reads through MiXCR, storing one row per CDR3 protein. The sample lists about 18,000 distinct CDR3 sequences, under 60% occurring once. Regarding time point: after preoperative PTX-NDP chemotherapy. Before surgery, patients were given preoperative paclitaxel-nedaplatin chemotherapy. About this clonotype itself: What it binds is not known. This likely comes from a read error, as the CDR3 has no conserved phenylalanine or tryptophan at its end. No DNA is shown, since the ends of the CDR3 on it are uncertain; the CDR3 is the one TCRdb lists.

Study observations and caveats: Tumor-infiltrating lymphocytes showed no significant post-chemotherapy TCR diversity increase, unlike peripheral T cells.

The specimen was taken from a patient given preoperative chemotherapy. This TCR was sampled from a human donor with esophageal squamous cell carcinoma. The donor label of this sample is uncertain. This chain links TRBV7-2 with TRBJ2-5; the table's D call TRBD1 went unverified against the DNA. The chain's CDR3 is CASSLTGNAATRFS.